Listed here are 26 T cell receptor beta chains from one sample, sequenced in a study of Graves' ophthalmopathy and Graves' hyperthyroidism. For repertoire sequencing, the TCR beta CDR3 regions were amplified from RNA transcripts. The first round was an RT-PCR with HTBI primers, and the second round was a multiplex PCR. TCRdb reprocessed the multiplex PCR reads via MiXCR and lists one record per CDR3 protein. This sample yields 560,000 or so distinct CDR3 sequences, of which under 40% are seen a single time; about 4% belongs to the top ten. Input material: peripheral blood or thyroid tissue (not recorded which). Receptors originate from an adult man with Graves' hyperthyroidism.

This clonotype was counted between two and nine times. CDR3 sequence reads: CASSLDVQYAQYF. The CDR3 coding sequence is TGTGCCAGCAGCTTAGATGTTCAGTACGCGCAGTATTTT. The chain joins TRBV11-2 to TRBJ2-3; D unclear. Germline loops: CDR1 SGHAT, CDR2 FQNNGV. This CDR3 has 13 residues. Trimming cost V 0 bases and J 10 bases, with 11 bases left between them.

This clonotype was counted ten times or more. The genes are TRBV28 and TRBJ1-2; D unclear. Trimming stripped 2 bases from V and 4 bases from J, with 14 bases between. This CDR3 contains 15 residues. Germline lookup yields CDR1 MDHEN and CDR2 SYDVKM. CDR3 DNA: TGTGCCAGCAGTTTAGGGCAGCCGAGCATCTATGGCTACACCTTC. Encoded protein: CASSLGQPSIYGYTF.

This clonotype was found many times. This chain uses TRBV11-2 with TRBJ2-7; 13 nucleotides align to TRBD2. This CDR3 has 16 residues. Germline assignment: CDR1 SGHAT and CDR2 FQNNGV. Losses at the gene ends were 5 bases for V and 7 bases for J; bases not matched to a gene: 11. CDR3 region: CASSEPGTSGVGEQYF. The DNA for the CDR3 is TGTGCCAGCAGCGAACCCGGGACTAGCGGGGTGGGGGAGCAGTACTTC.

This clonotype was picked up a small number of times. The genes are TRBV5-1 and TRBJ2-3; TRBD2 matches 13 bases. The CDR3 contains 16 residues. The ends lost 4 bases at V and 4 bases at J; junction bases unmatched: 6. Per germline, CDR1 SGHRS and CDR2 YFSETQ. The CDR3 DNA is TGCGCCAGCAGCCCCGGGACTAGCGGGAAGGCAGATACGCAGTATTTT. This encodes CASSPGTSGKADTQYF.

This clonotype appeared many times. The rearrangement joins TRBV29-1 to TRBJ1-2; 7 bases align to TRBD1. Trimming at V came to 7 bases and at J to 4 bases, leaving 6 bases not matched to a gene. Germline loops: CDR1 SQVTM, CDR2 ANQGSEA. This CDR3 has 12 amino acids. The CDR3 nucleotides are TGCAGCGCAGGGGGGTCCCTCTATGGCTACACCTTC. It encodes CSAGGSLYGYTF.

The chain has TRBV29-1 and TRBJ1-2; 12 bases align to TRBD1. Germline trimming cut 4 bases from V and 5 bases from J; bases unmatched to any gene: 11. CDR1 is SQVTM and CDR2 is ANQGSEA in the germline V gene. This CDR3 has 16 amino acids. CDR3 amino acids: CSVGGTGGLGRYGYTF. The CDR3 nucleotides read TGCAGCGTTGGAGGGACAGGGGGCCTCGGGCGGTATGGCTACACCTTC.

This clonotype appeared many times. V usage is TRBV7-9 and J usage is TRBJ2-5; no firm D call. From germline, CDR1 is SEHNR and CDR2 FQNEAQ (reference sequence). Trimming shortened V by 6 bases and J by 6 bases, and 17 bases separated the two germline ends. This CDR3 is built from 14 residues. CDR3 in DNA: TGTGCCAGCAGTATATTGGTTTCGACGAAGACCCAGTACTTC. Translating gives CASSILVSTKTQYF.

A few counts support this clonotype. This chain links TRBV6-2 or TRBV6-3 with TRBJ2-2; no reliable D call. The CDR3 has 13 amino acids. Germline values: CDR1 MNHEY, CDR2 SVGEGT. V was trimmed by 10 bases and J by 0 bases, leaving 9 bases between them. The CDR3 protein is CATSATNTGELFF. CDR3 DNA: TGTGCCACCTCCGCAACGAACACCGGGGAGCTGTTTTTT.

The CDR3 loop reads CASSLGTEKETQYF. The DNA for the CDR3 is TGTGCCAGCAGCCTGGGGACAGAGAAAGAGACCCAGTACTTC. The chain combines TRBV7-9 with TRBJ2-5; 7 bases match TRBD1. Germline CDR1 SEHNR, CDR2 FQNEAQ (reference sequence). The CDR3 is 14 residues long. Trimming removed 5 bases from V and 3 bases from J; junction bases left unmatched: 6.

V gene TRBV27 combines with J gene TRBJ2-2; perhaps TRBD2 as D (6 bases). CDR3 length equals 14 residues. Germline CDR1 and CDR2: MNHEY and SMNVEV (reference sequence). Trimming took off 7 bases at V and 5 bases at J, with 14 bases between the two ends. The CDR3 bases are TGTGCCAGCATGGTATGGGGGAGGACCGGGGAGCTGTTTTTT. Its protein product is CASMVWGRTGELFF.

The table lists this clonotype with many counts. This CDR3 reads CASSSKQGIAENEQYF. CDR3 in DNA: TGTGCCAGCAGCTCGAAACAGGGGATCGCGGAAAACGAGCAGTACTTC. This chain links TRBV7-6 with TRBJ2-7, with 7 bases identical to TRBD1. The CDR3 sequence is 16 residues long. Per germline, CDR1 SGHVS and CDR2 FNYEAQ. The V segment lost 4 bases and the J segment 5 bases; nucleotides outside the gene matches: 14.

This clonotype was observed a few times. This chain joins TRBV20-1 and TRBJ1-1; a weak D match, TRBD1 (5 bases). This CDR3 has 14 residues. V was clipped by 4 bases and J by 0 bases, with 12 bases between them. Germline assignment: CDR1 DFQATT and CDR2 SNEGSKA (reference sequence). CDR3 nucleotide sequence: TGCAGTGCTATTCCCGACAGTCTGAACACTGAAGCTTTCTTT. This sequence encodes CSAIPDSLNTEAFF.

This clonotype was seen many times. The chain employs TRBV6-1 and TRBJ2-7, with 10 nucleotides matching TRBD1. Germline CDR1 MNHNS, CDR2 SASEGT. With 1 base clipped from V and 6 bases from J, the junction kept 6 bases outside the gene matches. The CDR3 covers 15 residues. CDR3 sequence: CASSEDRDRGLEQYF. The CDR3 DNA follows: TGTGCCAGCAGTGAAGACAGGGACAGGGGACTCGAGCAGTACTTC.

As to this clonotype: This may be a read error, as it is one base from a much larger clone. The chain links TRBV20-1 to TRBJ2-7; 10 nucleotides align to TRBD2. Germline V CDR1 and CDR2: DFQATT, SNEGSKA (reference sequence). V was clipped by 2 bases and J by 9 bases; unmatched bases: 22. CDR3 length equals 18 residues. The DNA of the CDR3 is TGCAGTGCTAGAAGTCTAGCGGGAGTAGAATCAGCGAATAACGGGCAGTACTTC. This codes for CSARSLAGVESANNGQYF.

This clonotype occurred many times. CDR3 residues: CASSATGRTEAFF. The CDR3 bases are TGTGCCAGTAGTGCAACAGGGAGGACTGAAGCTTTCTTT. The rearrangement joins TRBV19 to TRBJ1-1; the D gene is possibly TRBD1 (6 bases). V was trimmed by 5 bases and J by 5 bases, leaving 12 bases between them. The CDR3 has 13 residues. Germline V CDR1 and CDR2: LNHDA, SQIVND (reference sequence).

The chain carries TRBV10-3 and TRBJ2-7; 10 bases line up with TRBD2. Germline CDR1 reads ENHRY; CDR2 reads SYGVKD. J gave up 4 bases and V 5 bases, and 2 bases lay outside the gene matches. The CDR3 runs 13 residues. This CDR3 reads CAISIAGGYEQYF. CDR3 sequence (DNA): TGTGCCATCAGTATAGCGGGGGGTTACGAGCAGTACTTC.

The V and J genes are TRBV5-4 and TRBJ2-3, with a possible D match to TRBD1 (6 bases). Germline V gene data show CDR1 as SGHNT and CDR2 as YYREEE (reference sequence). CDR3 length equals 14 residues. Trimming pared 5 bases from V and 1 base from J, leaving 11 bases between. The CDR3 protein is CASRPAGGTDTQYF. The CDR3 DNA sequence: TGTGCCAGCAGACCCGCAGGGGGCACAGATACGCAGTATTTT. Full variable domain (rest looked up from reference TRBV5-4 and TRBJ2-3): ETGVTQSPTHLIKTRGQQVTLRCSSQSGHNTVSWYQQALGQGPQFIFQYYREEENGRGNFPPRFSGLQFPNYSSELNVNALELDDSALYLCASRPAGGTDTQYFGPGTRLTVL.

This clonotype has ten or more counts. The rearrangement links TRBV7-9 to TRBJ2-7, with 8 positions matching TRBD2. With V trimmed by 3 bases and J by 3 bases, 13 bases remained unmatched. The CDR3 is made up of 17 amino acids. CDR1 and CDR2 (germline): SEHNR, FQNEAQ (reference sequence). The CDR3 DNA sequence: TGTGCCAGCAGCTTCCCAAGTCTAGCGGGTCCCCGCTACGAGCAGTACTTC. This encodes CASSFPSLAGPRYEQYF.

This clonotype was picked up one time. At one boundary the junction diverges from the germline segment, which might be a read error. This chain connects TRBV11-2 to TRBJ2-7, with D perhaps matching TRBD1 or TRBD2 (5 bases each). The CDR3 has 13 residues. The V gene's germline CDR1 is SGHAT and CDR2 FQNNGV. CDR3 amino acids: CASSRDPFYEQCF. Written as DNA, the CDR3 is TGTGCCAGCAGCCGGGACCCCTTCTACGAGCAGTGCTTC.

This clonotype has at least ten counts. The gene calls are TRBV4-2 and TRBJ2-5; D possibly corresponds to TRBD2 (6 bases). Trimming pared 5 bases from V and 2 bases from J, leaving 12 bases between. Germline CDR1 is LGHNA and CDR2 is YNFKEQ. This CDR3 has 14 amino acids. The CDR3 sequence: CASSGGEFQETQYF. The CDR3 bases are TGTGCCAGCAGCGGCGGGGAATTTCAAGAGACCCAGTACTTC.

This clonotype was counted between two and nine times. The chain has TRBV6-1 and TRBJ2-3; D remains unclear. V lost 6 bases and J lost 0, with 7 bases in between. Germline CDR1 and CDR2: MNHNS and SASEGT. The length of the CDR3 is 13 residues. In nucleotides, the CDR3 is TGTGCCAGCAGGCCCACTAGCACAGATACGCAGTATTTT. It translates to CASRPTSTDTQYF.

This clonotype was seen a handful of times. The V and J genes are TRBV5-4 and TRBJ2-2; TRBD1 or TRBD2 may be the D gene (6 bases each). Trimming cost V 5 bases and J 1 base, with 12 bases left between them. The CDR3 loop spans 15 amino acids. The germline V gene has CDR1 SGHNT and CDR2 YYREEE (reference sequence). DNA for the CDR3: TGTGCCAGCAGTTTAGGGGGGATGAACACCGGGGAGCTGTTTTTT. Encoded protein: CASSLGGMNTGELFF.

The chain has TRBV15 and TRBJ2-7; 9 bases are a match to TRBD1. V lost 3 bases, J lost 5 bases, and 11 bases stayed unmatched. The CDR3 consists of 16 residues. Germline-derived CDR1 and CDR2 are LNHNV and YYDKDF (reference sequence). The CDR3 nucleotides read TGTGCCACCAGCAGCGGGACAGGGACCCCAATCGACGAGCAGTACTTC. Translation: CATSSGTGTPIDEQYF.

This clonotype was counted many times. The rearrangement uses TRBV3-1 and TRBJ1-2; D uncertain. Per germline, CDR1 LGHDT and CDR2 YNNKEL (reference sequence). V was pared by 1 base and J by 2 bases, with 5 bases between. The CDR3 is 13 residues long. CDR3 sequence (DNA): TGTGCCAGCAGCCAAGGGCGGAACTATGGCTACACCTTC. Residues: CASSQGRNYGYTF.

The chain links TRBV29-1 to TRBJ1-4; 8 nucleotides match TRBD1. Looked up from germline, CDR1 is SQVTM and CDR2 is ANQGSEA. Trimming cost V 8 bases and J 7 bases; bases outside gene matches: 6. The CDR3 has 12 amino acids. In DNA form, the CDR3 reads TGCAGCACTCGGACAGGGACTGAAAAACTGTTTTTT. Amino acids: CSTRTGTEKLFF.

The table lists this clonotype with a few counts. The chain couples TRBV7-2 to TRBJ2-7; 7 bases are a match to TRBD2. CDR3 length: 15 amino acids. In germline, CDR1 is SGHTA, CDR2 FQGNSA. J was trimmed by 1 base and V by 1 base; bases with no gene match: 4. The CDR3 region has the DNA TGTGCCAGCAGCTTAGTTCCTAGCGGATCCTACGAGCAGTACTTC. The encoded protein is CASSLVPSGSYEQYF.